This entry lists 22 T cell receptor beta chains sequenced from one sample in a study of cytomegalovirus exposure and HLA in healthy donors. The PCR contained 60 Vbeta and 13 Jbeta primers. The protocol was immunoSEQ multiplex PCR, while the TCRdb copy is restricted to in-frame clones and leaves out a portion. Among over 150,000 clones listed, about 77% were seen once. Source material: PBMCs. The receptors here all came from a woman in her forties or fifties in good health and CMV-seronegative.

The genes are TRBV12-5 and TRBJ1-2; D is unresolved. Trimming shortened V by 2 bases and J by 3 bases, and 13 bases separated the two germline ends. The CDR3 runs 15 residues. Looked up from germline, CDR1 is LGHNT and CDR2 is FRNRAP. The CDR3 DNA sequence: TGTGCTAGTGGTTTGCCCTACAGACGAGACTATGGCTACACCTTC. It encodes CASGLPYRRDYGYTF.

This clone was seen a single time. In the same sample, other DNA sequences code for this CDR3. V usage is TRBV28 and J usage is TRBJ1-4; 7 bases are a match to TRBD1. V dropped 5 bases and J dropped 8; count of bases not matched to a gene: 8. CDR1 and CDR2 from the germline V gene are MDHEN and SYDVKM. The CDR3 runs to 14 residues. In DNA form, the CDR3 reads TGTGCCAGCAGTCTGACAGGGCGTTGGGAAAAACTGTTTTTT. This encodes CASSLTGRWEKLFF.

The rearrangement links TRBV13 to TRBJ2-7; TRBD2 matches 8 bases. The CDR3 is 14 amino acids. Per germline, CDR1 PRHDT and CDR2 FYEKMQ (reference sequence). Trimming removed 3 bases from V and 5 bases from J; junction bases left unmatched: 6. The CDR3 DNA is TGTGCCAGCAGCTTCCCTCGGGGGGGCGACGAGCAGTACTTC. Its protein is CASSFPRGGDEQYF.

This clone was counted only a few times. This rearrangement joins TRBV4-2 to TRBJ2-3; 7 nucleotides agree with TRBD2. Germline trimming cut 4 bases from V and 6 bases from J; bases unmatched to any gene: 10. Per germline, CDR1 LGHNA and CDR2 YNFKEQ. This CDR3 contains 15 residues. For the CDR3, the DNA is TGTGCCAGCAGCCCCCGCCGGGAGGAGGTGGATACGCAGTATTTT. It codes for CASSPRREEVDTQYF.

This clone was picked up a small number of times. This chain links TRBV11-2 with TRBJ2-2, with a possible D match to TRBD1 (6 bases). CDR1 and CDR2 from the germline V gene are SGHAT and FQNNGV. The CDR3 consists of 17 residues. The ends were cut back, 0 bases at V and 0 bases at J, with 11 bases in the middle. The CDR3 protein is CASSLDTGTTNTGELFF. The CDR3 nucleotides are TGTGCCAGCAGCTTAGACACAGGGACCACGAACACCGGGGAGCTGTTTTTT.

The J gene is TRBJ2-1, the V gene TRBV30; 15 nucleotides match TRBD2. CDR1 and CDR2 from the germline V gene are GTSNPN and SVGIG (reference sequence). The CDR3 has 17 residues. Unmatched junction bases numbered 12, after V lost 3 bases and J lost 9 bases. DNA of the CDR3: TGTGCCTGGAGCCACGATAGGACTAGCGGGAGGGCCGGTGAGCAGTTCTTC. This codes for CAWSHDRTSGRAGEQFF. The whole variable domain, remainder taken from reference TRBV30 and TRBJ2-1, is SQTIHQWPATLVQPVGSPLSLECTVEGTSNPNLYWYRQAAGRGLQLLFYSVGIGQISSEVPQNLSASRPQDRQFILSSKKLLLSDSGFYLCAWSHDRTSGRAGEQFFGPGTRLTVL.

V and J are TRBV5-1 and TRBJ2-1; 7 bases are a match to TRBD1. Germline lookup yields CDR1 SGHRS and CDR2 YFSETQ. The V and J ends lost 4 bases and 0 bases, in that order; junction bases with no gene match: 13. This CDR3 has 18 residues. The CDR3 DNA reads as TGCGCCAGCAGCCTGCTCCCGGGACAGAGAAGCTCCTACAATGAGCAGTTCTTC. Amino acids: CASSLLPGQRSSYNEQFF.

V and J are TRBV15 and TRBJ2-7, with D tentatively TRBD1 (5 bases). V shed 0 bases and J shed 2 bases, with 20 bases lying between them. The CDR3 consists of 18 residues. CDR1 is LNHNV and CDR2 is YYDKDF in the germline V gene (reference sequence). The chain's CDR3 is CATSRDRAGSLKAYEQYF. CDR3 coding DNA: TGTGCCACCAGCAGAGATAGGGCAGGGTCCCTAAAGGCCTACGAGCAGTACTTC. Drawing the rest from reference TRBV15 and TRBJ2-7, the complete variable domain is DAMVIQNPRYQVTQFGKPVTLSCSQTLNHNVMYWYQQKSSQAPKLLFHYYDKDFNNEADTPDNFQSRRPNTSFCFLDIRSPGLGDTAMYLCATSRDRAGSLKAYEQYFGPGTRLTVT.

The rearrangement links TRBV4-2 to TRBJ1-6, with D hard to call. Trimming stripped 2 bases from V and 10 bases from J, with 18 bases between. Germline CDR1 LGHNA, CDR2 YNFKEQ. CDR3 length equals 16 residues. The CDR3 nucleotides are TGTGCCAGCAGCCAACCCGACACGAAGTATGGCTCACCCCTCCACTTT. It translates to CASSQPDTKYGSPLHF.

This chain joins TRBV18 and TRBJ1-2; D is possibly TRBD1 (6 bases). V was shortened by 8 bases and J by 3 bases, with 16 bases between the two germline ends. Germline V lookup: CDR1 KGHSH, CDR2 LQKENI. This CDR3 has 14 residues. The CDR3 coding sequence is TGTGCCAGCGCCCAGACAGGCGGCGACTATGGCTACACCTTC. Protein sequence: CASAQTGGDYGYTF. Full variable domain (remainder filled in from reference TRBV18 and TRBJ1-2): NAGVMQNPRHLVRRRGQEARLRCSPMKGHSHVYWYRQLPEEGLKFMVYLQKENIIDESGMPKERFSAEFPKEGPSILRIQQVVRGDSAAYFCASAQTGGDYGYTFGSGTRLTVV.

This chain joins TRBV7-3 and TRBJ2-5, with TRBD1 identical over 7 bases. This CDR3 contains 14 residues. The germline CDR1 and CDR2 sequences are SGHTA and FQGTGA. The junction had 7 bases not matched to a gene; V was cut back by 6 bases and J by 3 bases. CDR3 in amino acids: CASRRDSLEETQYF. In DNA form, the CDR3 reads TGTGCCAGCAGGAGGGACAGCTTAGAAGAGACCCAGTACTTC. Complete variable domain (other parts from reference TRBV7-3 and TRBJ2-5): GAGVSQTPSNKVTEKGKYVELRCDPISGHTALYWYRQSLGQGPEFLIYFQGTGAADDSGLPNDRFFAVRPEGSVSTLKIQRTERGDSAVYLCASRRDSLEETQYFGPGTRLLVL.

The genes are TRBV6-6 and TRBJ1-2; D is ambiguous. Trimming shortened V by 1 base and J by 0 bases, and 6 bases separated the two germline ends. The CDR3 length is 14 residues. Germline assignment: CDR1 MNHNY and CDR2 SVGAGI (reference sequence). The CDR3 sequence is CASSYYRSNYGYTF. The CDR3 DNA is TGTGCCAGCAGTTACTACAGATCTAACTATGGCTACACCTTC.

The chain uses TRBV28 and TRBJ2-3; TRBD2 matches at 7 bases. The germline V gene has CDR1 MDHEN and CDR2 SYDVKM. This CDR3 region has 15 residues. The V gene end was trimmed by 2 bases and the J gene end by 1 base; junction bases not matched to a gene: 3. In nucleotides, the CDR3 is TGTGCCAGCAGTTTAAAGGCGGGAGGCACAGATACGCAGTATTTT. Amino acid sequence: CASSLKAGGTDTQYF.

In DNA, the CDR3 is TGTGCCAGCAGTTCCTCAGGGTTTTATGGCTACACCTTC. It yields the protein CASSSSGFYGYTF. The V gene is TRBV28, the J gene TRBJ1-2, with D possibly matching TRBD1 (5 bases). Germline V gene lookup returns CDR1 MDHEN and CDR2 SYDVKM. The V and J ends lost 4 bases and 5 bases respectively, with 11 bases between them. The CDR3 sequence is 13 residues long.

This clone was found a few times. The chain has TRBV4-3 and TRBJ2-1, with 7 nucleotides matching TRBD2. The CDR3 is 14 amino acids. Looked up from germline, CDR1 is LGHNA and CDR2 is YSLEER. Trimming at V came to 4 bases and at J to 2 bases, leaving 2 bases not matched to a gene. This CDR3 reads CASSRGGAYNEQFF. DNA of the CDR3: TGCGCCAGCAGCCGGGGGGGAGCCTACAATGAGCAGTTCTTC.

V gene TRBV28 combines with J gene TRBJ1-2; the D is unclear. With 4 bases removed from V and 0 bases from J, the gap between germline ends came to 12 bases. CDR1 is MDHEN, CDR2 SYDVKM, per germline. The CDR3 loop spans 15 amino acids. CDR3 nucleotide sequence: TGTGCCAGCAGTTCCCCGAGGAAAGCTAACTATGGCTACACCTTC. It specifies CASSSPRKANYGYTF.

CDR3 residues: CASNLEDEQYF. The DNA of the CDR3 is TGTGCCAGCAATTTGGAGGACGAGCAGTACTTC. The rearrangement joins TRBV2 to TRBJ2-7, with D tentatively TRBD2 (5 bases). CDR1 is SNHLY and CDR2 is FYNNEI in the germline V gene. The V gene lost 7 bases and the J gene lost 5 bases, with 9 bases spanning the gap. This CDR3 is built from 11 residues.

The V gene is TRBV9, the J gene TRBJ2-7; tentative D call: TRBD1 (5 bases). CDR3 length: 15 amino acids. Trimming took 2 bases from V and 0 from J, leaving 12 bases between them. Per germline, CDR1 SGDLS and CDR2 YYNGEE. Here the CDR3 DNA reads TGTGCCAGCAGCGTCGAGCAGGGTTACTCCTACGAGCAGTACTTC. Protein: CASSVEQGYSYEQYF.

The chain recombines TRBV5-1 with TRBJ2-6; 9 bases agree with TRBD1. Germline V gene lookup returns CDR1 SGHRS and CDR2 YFSETQ. This CDR3 has 18 residues. Trimming took 2 bases from V and 0 from J; bases not matched to a gene: 6. The CDR3 loop reads CASSFPGQGGSGANVLTF. In DNA, the CDR3 is TGCGCCAGCAGCTTTCCGGGACAGGGAGGCTCTGGGGCCAACGTCCTGACTTTC.

This clone has more than one count but fewer than ten. This chain joins TRBV5-6 and TRBJ2-1; D gene unclear. Germline CDR1 reads SGHDT; CDR2 reads YYEEEE. The V end lost 4 bases, the J end lost 4 bases, and 3 bases lay between the germline ends. CDR3 length: 11 residues. CDR3 DNA: TGTGCCAGCAGCCTATACAATGAGCAGTTCTTC. Its translation is CASSLYNEQFF.

There are a few counts of this clone. The chain recombines TRBV4-2 with TRBJ2-1; unclear D gene. In germline, CDR1 is LGHNA, CDR2 YNFKEQ. The CDR3 consists of 15 residues. Deletions cut 3 bases from V and 6 bases from J, with 15 bases between. CDR3 residues: CASSHSPEASNEQFF. CDR3 DNA sequence: TGTGCCAGCAGCCACTCCCCCGAAGCATCCAATGAGCAGTTCTTC.

The chain links TRBV29-1 to TRBJ2-1; tentative D call: TRBD1 (6 bases). Germline CDR1 reads SQVTM; CDR2 reads ANQGSEA. Trimming removed 6 bases at V and 0 bases at J, with 15 bases between. The CDR3 has 15 amino acids. The CDR3 here is CSVQGSLSSYNEQFF. The CDR3 DNA follows: TGCAGCGTACAGGGATCGCTCAGCTCCTACAATGAGCAGTTCTTC.